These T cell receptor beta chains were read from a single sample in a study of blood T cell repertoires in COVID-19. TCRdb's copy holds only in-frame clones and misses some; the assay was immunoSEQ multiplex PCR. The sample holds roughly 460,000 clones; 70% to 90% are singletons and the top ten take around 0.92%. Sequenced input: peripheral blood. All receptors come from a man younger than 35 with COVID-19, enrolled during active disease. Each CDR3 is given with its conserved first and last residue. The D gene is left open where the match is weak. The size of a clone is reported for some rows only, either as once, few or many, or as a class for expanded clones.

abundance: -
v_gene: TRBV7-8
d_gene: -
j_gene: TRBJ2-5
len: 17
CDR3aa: CASSLLDTFTAQETQYF
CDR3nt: TGTGCCAGCAGCTTACTAGATACCTTTACCGCTCAAGAGACCCAGTACTTC

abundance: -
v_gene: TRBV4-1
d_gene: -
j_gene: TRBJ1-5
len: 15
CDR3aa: CASSQILGSTQPQHF
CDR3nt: TGCGCCAGCAGCCAGATTCTAGGTAGTACTCAGCCCCAGCATTTT

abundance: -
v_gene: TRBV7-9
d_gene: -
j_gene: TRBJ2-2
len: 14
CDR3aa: CASSLTQNTGELFF
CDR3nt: TGTGCCAGCAGCTTAACACAAAACACCGGGGAGCTGTTTTTT

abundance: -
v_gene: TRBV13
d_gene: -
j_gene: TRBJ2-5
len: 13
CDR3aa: CASAARYQETQYF
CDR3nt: TGTGCCAGCGCCGCCCGGTACCAAGAGACCCAGTACTTC

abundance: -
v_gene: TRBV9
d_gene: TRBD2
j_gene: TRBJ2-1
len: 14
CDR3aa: CASSLGLAGTEQFF
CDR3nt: TGTGCCAGCAGCTTGGGACTAGCGGGTACTGAGCAGTTCTTC

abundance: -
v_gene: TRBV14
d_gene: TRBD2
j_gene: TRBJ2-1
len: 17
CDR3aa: CASSPLASGRLRGEQFF
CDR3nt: TGTGCCAGCAGCCCCTTAGCCAGCGGGAGATTGAGGGGTGAGCAGTTCTTC

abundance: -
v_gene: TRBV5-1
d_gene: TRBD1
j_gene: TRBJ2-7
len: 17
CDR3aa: CASSLASVVQGAREQYF
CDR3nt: TGCGCCAGCAGCTTGGCTTCGGTAGTCCAGGGGGCCCGAGAGCAGTACTTC

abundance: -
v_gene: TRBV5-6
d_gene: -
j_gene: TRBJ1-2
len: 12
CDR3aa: CASTPRGYGYTF
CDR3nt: TGTGCCAGCACTCCGAGGGGGTATGGCTACACCTTC

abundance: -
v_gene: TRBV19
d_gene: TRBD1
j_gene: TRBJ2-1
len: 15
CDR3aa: CASSLDRDSYNEQFF
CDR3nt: TGTGCCAGTAGTTTAGACAGGGACTCCTACAATGAGCAGTTCTTC

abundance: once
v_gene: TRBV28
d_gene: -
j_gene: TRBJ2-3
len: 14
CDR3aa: CASGGGPSTDTQYF
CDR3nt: TGTGCCAGCGGTGGCGGGCCGAGCACAGATACGCAGTATTTT

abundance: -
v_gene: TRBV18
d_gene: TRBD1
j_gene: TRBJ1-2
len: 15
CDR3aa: CATGQGMGTDYGYTF
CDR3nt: TGTGCTACTGGACAGGGGATGGGGACGGACTATGGCTACACCTTC

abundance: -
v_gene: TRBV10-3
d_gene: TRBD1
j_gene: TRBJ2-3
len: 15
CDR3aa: CAISSGQGATDTQYF
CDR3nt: TGTGCCATCAGTTCAGGACAGGGGGCCACAGATACGCAGTATTTT

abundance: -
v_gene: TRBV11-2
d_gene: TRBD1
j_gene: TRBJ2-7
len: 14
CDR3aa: CASSLTLGQAGQYF
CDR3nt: TGTGCCAGCAGCTTAACGCTCGGACAGGCAGGGCAGTACTTC

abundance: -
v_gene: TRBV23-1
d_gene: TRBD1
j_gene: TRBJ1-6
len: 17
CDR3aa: CASSQSRDRGIGSPLHF
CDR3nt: TGCGCCAGCAGTCAATCCCGGGACAGGGGAATTGGTTCACCCCTCCACTTT

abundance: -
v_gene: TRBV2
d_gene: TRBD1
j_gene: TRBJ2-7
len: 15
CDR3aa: CASSERGRFTYEQYF
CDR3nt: TGTGCCAGCAGTGAAAGGGGGCGTTTTACCTACGAGCAGTACTTC

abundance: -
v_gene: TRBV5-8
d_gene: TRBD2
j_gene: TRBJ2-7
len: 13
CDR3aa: CASSYEGGNEQYF
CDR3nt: TGTGCCAGCAGCTACGAGGGAGGGAACGAGCAGTACTTC

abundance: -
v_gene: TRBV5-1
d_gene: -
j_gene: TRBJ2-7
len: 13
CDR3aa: CASYRQFGDEQYF
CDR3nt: TGCGCCAGCTACAGACAGTTCGGCGACGAGCAGTACTTC

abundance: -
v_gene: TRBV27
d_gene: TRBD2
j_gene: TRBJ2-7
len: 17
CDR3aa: CASSGTSGVYRTYEQYF
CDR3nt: TGTGCCAGCAGCGGGACTAGCGGGGTCTATCGAACCTACGAGCAGTACTTC

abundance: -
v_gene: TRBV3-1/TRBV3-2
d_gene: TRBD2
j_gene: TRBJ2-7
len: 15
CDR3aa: CASSLQLAGVGEQYF
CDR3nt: TGTGCCAGCAGCCTACAACTAGCGGGAGTGGGCGAGCAGTACTTC

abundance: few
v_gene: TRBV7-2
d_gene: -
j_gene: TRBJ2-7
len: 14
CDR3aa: CASSLVGGLYEQYF
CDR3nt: TGTGCCAGCAGCTTAGTAGGCGGCCTCTACGAGCAGTACTTC

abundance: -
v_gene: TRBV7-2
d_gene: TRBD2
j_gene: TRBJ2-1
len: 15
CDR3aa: CASSPGLPSYNEQFF
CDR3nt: TGTGCCAGCAGCCCGGGACTACCATCCTACAATGAGCAGTTCTTC

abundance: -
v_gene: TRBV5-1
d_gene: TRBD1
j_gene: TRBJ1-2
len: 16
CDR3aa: CASSGPGQGESYGYTF
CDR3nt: TGCGCCAGCAGCGGACCCGGACAGGGCGAGAGCTATGGCTACACCTTC

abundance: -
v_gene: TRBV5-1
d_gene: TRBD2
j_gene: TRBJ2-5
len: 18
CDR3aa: CASSLGIKAGGDQETQYF
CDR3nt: TGCGCCAGCAGCTTGGGGATCAAAGCGGGAGGGGATCAAGAGACCCAGTACTTC

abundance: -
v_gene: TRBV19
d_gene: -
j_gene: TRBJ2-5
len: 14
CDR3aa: CASSIVGGKETQYF
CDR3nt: TGTGCCAGTAGTATAGTCGGGGGTAAGGAGACCCAGTACTTC

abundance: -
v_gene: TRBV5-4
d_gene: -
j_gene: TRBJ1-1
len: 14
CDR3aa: CASSPTAGYTEAFF
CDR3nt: TGTGCCAGCAGCCCCACCGCAGGTTACACTGAAGCTTTCTTT

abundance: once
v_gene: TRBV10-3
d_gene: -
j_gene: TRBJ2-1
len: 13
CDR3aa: CAIKSRGPDEQFF
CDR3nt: TGTGCCATCAAATCGCGGGGTCCCGATGAGCAGTTCTTC

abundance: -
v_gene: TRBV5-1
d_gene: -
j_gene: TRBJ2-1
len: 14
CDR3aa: CASSLGQSYNEQFF
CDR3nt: TGCGCCAGCAGCTTGGGACAGAGCTACAATGAGCAGTTCTTC

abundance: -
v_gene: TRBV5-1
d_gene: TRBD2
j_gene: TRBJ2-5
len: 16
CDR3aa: CASSLGTSGNGETQYF
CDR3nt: TGCGCCAGCAGCTTGGGGACTAGCGGGAACGGAGAGACCCAGTACTTC

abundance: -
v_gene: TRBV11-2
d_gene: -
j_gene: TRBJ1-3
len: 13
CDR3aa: CASSLDHEATIYF
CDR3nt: TGTGCCAGCAGCTTAGATCATGAGGCCACCATATATTTT

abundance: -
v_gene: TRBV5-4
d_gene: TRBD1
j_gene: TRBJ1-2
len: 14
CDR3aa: CASSLKTGSYGYTF
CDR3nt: TGTGCCAGCAGCTTAAAGACAGGGTCCTATGGCTACACCTTC

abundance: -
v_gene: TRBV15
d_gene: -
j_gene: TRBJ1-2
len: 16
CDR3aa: CATSSGSGSSNYGYTF
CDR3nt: TGTGCCACCAGCAGCGGCAGCGGGAGCTCTAACTATGGCTACACCTTC

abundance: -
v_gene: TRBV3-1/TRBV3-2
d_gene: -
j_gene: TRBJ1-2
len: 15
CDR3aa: CASSQEHGLSYGYTF
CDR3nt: TGTGCCAGCAGCCAAGAGCATGGGCTGAGTTATGGCTACACCTTC

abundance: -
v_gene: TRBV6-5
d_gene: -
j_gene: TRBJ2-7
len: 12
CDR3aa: CASRRGPYEQYF
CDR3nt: TGTGCCAGCAGGCGGGGACCCTACGAGCAGTACTTC

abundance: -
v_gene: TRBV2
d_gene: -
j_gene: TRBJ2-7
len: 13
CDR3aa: CASRGQTSYEQYF
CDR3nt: TGTGCCAGCAGGGGACAAACTTCCTACGAGCAGTACTTC

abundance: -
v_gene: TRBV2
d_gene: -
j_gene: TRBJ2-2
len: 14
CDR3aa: CASRIAENTGELFF
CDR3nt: TGTGCCAGCAGGATAGCGGAGAACACCGGGGAGCTGTTTTTT